This entry lists 29 T cell receptor beta chains sequenced from one sample in a study of human T cells and chemical hapten exposure. TCRdb reanalysed the RACE reads using MiXCR and keeps one entry per CDR3 protein. Found here are about 40,000 distinct CDR3 sequences, 3% to 3.5% of them singletons; the top ten hold approximately 6.7%. Specified time point: patch test 2, 6 weeks after DPC sensitization. The treatment: therapeutic diphenylcyclopropenone sensitization with weekly scalp DPC. Sample: whole blood, taken in connection with sensitization to the hapten diphenylcyclopropenone (DPC). The receptors stem from a middle-aged man with alopecia areata. Some clones in this sample may be carry-over from other donors' samples.

In its sample, this clonotype was seen many times. J is TRBJ2-1 and V is TRBV11-2, with D hard to call. V shed 3 bases and J shed 4 bases, with 7 bases lying between them. Germline V gives CDR1 SGHAT, CDR2 FQNNGV. The CDR3 contains 13 residues. CDR3 sequence reads: CASSFEGYNEQFF. As DNA, the CDR3 is TGTGCCAGCAGCTTCGAAGGATACAATGAGCAGTTCTTC. Variable domain in full (rest from reference TRBV11-2 and TRBJ2-1): EAGVAQSPRYKIIEKRQSVAFWCNPISGHATLYWYQQILGQGPKLLIQFQNNGVVDDSQLPKDRFSAERLKGVDSTLKIQPAKLEDSAVYLCASSFEGYNEQFFGPGTRLTVL.

This clonotype was seen many times. V is TRBV7-8 and J is TRBJ2-1, with 11 positions matching TRBD2. V trimming: 5 bases; J trimming: 0 bases; junction bases outside the gene matches: 9. The CDR3 consists of 18 residues. Germline CDR1 reads SGHVS; CDR2 reads FQNEAQ. The CDR3 nucleotides are TGTGCCAGCAGCATGGGGACTAGCGGCCCTAGCTCCTACAATGAGCAGTTCTTC. Its translation is CASSMGTSGPSSYNEQFF.

This clonotype has at least ten counts. This rearrangement joins TRBV11-1 to TRBJ2-3; 14 bases align to TRBD2. J was trimmed by 4 bases and V by 10 bases; bases with no gene match: 10. CDR3 size: 16 residues. Germline V gene sequence: CDR1 SGHAT, CDR2 FQDESV (reference sequence). The DNA of the CDR3 is TGTGCCACGGGGGACGGACTAGCGGGAGGCCCAGATACGCAGTATTTT. This codes for CATGDGLAGGPDTQYF.

This clonotype appeared many times. The V call is TRBV2, the J call TRBJ2-4; 10 positions agree with TRBD2. Per germline, CDR1 SNHLY and CDR2 FYNNEI. This CDR3 is built from 16 residues. After removal of 6 bases from V and 0 bases from J, the junction contained 5 bases not matched to a gene. CDR3 loop: CASSLGLAVAKNIQYF. CDR3 coding DNA: TGTGCCAGCAGCCTCGGACTAGCGGTAGCCAAAAACATTCAGTACTTC.

At least ten counts were recorded for this clonotype. The V call is TRBV28, the J call TRBJ1-1, with D uncertain. This CDR3 has 14 residues. V shed 5 bases and J shed 1 base, with 11 bases lying between them. In germline, CDR1 is MDHEN, CDR2 SYDVKM. The CDR3 nucleotides read TGTGCCAGCAGTCTGCGGACGGGGAACACTGAAGCTTTCTTT. This encodes CASSLRTGNTEAFF.

This clonotype was seen repeatedly, ten times or more. The chain has TRBV2 and TRBJ2-3, with D maybe TRBD1 (5 bases). Trimming took off 7 bases at V and 3 bases at J, with 11 bases between the two ends. The CDR3 sequence is 13 residues long. Germline V gene data show CDR1 as SNHLY and CDR2 as FYNNEI. CDR3 sequence (DNA): TGTGCCAGCACGGCCCAGGGTACAGATACGCAGTATTTT. Its translation is CASTAQGTDTQYF.

This clonotype was seen repeatedly, ten times or more. V usage is TRBV29-1 and J usage is TRBJ2-5; 9 bases match TRBD2. This CDR3 is built from 14 residues. The J segment lost 4 bases and the V segment lost 4 bases, leaving 7 bases of the junction unmatched. From germline, CDR1 is SQVTM and CDR2 ANQGSEA. Here the CDR3 DNA reads TGCAGCGTTGTTCCTAGCGGGATTCGAGAGACCCAGTACTTC. Translation: CSVVPSGIRETQYF.

This clonotype appeared many times. V is TRBV6-5 and J is TRBJ2-5; TRBD2 agrees at 13 bases. V gave up 0 bases and J gave up 5 bases; unmatched junction bases: 0. The CDR3 spans 15 residues. Germline values: CDR1 MNHEY, CDR2 SVGAGI. DNA of the CDR3: TGTGCCAGCAGTTACTCGACTAGCGGGAGGGAGACCCAGTACTTC. It is translated as CASSYSTSGRETQYF.

This clonotype has ten or more counts. The chain is built from TRBV4-2 and TRBJ2-3; 7 bases map to TRBD2. V was pared by 1 base and J by 4 bases, with 8 bases of the junction left unmatched. Germline V lookup: CDR1 LGHNA, CDR2 YNFKEQ. This CDR3 has 16 amino acids. This CDR3 reads CASSQVAGEAADTQYF. For the CDR3, the DNA is TGTGCCAGCAGCCAAGTTGCGGGGGAGGCTGCAGATACGCAGTATTTT.

Ten or more counts support this clonotype. The chain uses TRBV7-9 and TRBJ2-3; possible D gene TRBD2, 5 bases. This CDR3 contains 14 residues. Per the germline V gene, CDR1 is SEHNR and CDR2 is FQNEAQ (reference sequence). Between the trimmed V and J ends, which lost 1 base and 9 bases, there was a span of 14 bases. CDR3 in DNA: TGTGCCAGCAGCTTAGTCAGCGGTATGGTGACGCAGTATTTT. It is translated as CASSLVSGMVTQYF.

This clonotype was found many times. V usage is TRBV30 and J usage is TRBJ2-6; no reliable D call. The germline gives CDR1 GTSNPN, CDR2 SVGIG (reference sequence). V was clipped by 2 bases and J by 0 bases, with 11 bases between them. This CDR3 region has 16 residues. In nucleotides, the CDR3 is TGTGCCTGGAGTCCCCGGACGAGCTCTGGGGCCAACGTCCTGACTTTC. Its protein product is CAWSPRTSSGANVLTF.

The chain recombines TRBV27 with TRBJ1-4; TRBD1 matches 10 bases. The CDR3 sequence is 16 residues long. The V gene end was trimmed by 7 bases and the J gene end by 3 bases; junction bases not matched to a gene: 8. CDR1 is MNHEY, CDR2 SMNVEV, per germline (reference sequence). The CDR3 DNA reads as TGTGCCAGCAAGACCGGGACAGGGGCTGCTAATGAAAAACTGTTTTTT. It codes for CASKTGTGAANEKLFF.

This clonotype was recorded at least ten times. This chain joins TRBV12-3 or TRBV12-4 and TRBJ2-1; no firm D call. With 3 bases removed from V and 3 bases from J, the gap between germline ends came to 6 bases. CDR3 length: 13 amino acids. For the CDR3, the DNA is TGTGCCAGCAGTTTGGGTTTCTACAATGAGCAGTTCTTC. Its translation: CASSLGFYNEQFF.

V is TRBV12-3 or TRBV12-4 and J is TRBJ2-2; no clear D gene. V gave up 3 bases and J gave up 1 base, with 9 bases separating them. The CDR3 is 15 residues long. The CDR3 DNA reads as TGTGCCAGCAGTTTTGGTCGGAAGAACACCGGGGAGCTGTTTTTT. Protein product: CASSFGRKNTGELFF.

This clonotype was counted many times. This chain joins TRBV7-9 and TRBJ2-7; D gene uncertain. The germline V gene has CDR1 SEHNR and CDR2 FQNEAQ (reference sequence). The CDR3 contains 12 residues. V lost 1 base to trimming and J lost 4 bases, with 5 bases between them. For the CDR3, the DNA is TGTGCCAGCAGCTTAGTAGGGTACGAGCAGTACTTC. Translation: CASSLVGYEQYF.

The chain joins TRBV25-1 to TRBJ1-1; D remains unclear. The CDR3 extends over 12 amino acids. The V end lost 6 bases, the J end lost 4 bases, and 9 bases lay between the germline ends. Germline-derived CDR1 and CDR2 are MGHDK and SYGVNS. The CDR3 nucleotides are TGTGCCAGCAGAGATGCAGGCACTGAAGCTTTCTTT. It specifies CASRDAGTEAFF.

This clonotype has a count of ten or more. The CDR3 region has the DNA TGCGCCAGCAGCTTGTCAGGGGGCACTGAAGCTTTCTTT. This gives the protein CASSLSGGTEAFF. The V and J genes are TRBV5-1 and TRBJ1-1; 7 bases line up with TRBD1. The CDR3 runs 13 residues. The ends lost 1 base at V and 4 bases at J; junction bases unmatched: 1. Germline CDR1 and CDR2: SGHRS and YFSETQ.

This clonotype was observed at least ten times. The chain uses TRBV20-1 and TRBJ1-1, with a possible D match to TRBD1 (5 bases). CDR3 length equals 15 residues. V dropped 3 bases and J dropped 0 bases, with 14 bases sitting between them. From germline, CDR1 is DFQATT and CDR2 SNEGSKA (reference sequence). Written as DNA, the CDR3 is TGCAGTGCTAGCGTATCAACAGGCATGAACACTGAAGCTTTCTTT. It specifies CSASVSTGMNTEAFF.

This clonotype was seen repeatedly, ten times or more. The genes are TRBV11-2 and TRBJ2-5; 7 nucleotides agree with TRBD1. There are 15 residues in the CDR3. Germline V gene lookup returns CDR1 SGHAT and CDR2 FQNNGV. With 1 base clipped from V and 2 bases from J, the junction kept 4 bases outside the gene matches. The CDR3 region is CASSLGTGPQETQYF. The CDR3 bases are TGTGCCAGCAGCTTAGGGACAGGCCCGCAAGAGACCCAGTACTTC.

In its sample, this clonotype ranks as medium-sized. The genes are TRBV5-4 and TRBJ2-2, with D possibly being TRBD2 (5 bases). Trimming cost V 5 bases and J 4 bases, with 12 bases left between them. This CDR3 region has 14 residues. Per germline, CDR1 SGHNT and CDR2 YYREEE (reference sequence). The CDR3 sequence: CASSPLEGTGELFF. The CDR3 region has the DNA TGTGCCAGCAGTCCCCTAGAGGGCACCGGGGAGCTGTTTTTT.

In its sample, this clonotype was seen many times. This sequence joins TRBV3-1 and TRBJ2-3, with a weak D call TRBD2 (7 bases). Trimming took off 3 bases at V and 3 bases at J, with 13 bases between the two ends. The CDR3 runs 15 residues. Germline-derived CDR1 and CDR2 are LGHDT and YNNKEL (reference sequence). The CDR3 sequence: CASSQRGPRTDTQYF. DNA for the CDR3: TGTGCCAGCAGCCAGCGGGGGCCGCGGACAGATACGCAGTATTTT.

The chain uses TRBV28 and TRBJ2-5; a weak D match, TRBD1 (5 bases). From germline, CDR1 is MDHEN and CDR2 SYDVKM. V lost 3 bases and J 3 bases, leaving 17 bases between the germline ends. This CDR3 contains 16 residues. Here the CDR3 DNA reads TGTGCCAGCAGTTTCGGGCAGTGGGGCCAAAAAGAGACCCAGTACTTC. Its protein is CASSFGQWGQKETQYF.

This clonotype was recorded at least ten times. DNA of the CDR3: TGTGCCAGCAGTGCTGAAGGGGATTTTTACGAGCAGTACTTC. Amino acid sequence: CASSAEGDFYEQYF. The chain joins TRBV2 to TRBJ2-7; D possibly corresponds to TRBD1 (5 bases). Germline-derived CDR1 and CDR2 are SNHLY and FYNNEI. The CDR3 spans 14 residues. The V and J ends lost 4 bases and 4 bases respectively, with 14 bases between them. Combining the CDR3 with reference TRBV2 and TRBJ2-7 gives the whole variable domain EPEVTQTPSHQVTQMGQEVILRCVPISNHLYFYWYRQILGQKVEFLVSFYNNEISEKSEIFDDQFSVERPDGSNFTLKIRSTKLEDSAMYFCASSAEGDFYEQYFGPGTRLTVT.

This clonotype is classed as medium-sized. In nucleotides, the CDR3 is TGTGCCAGTTCCGAAATAAACACTGAAGCTTTCTTT. Translating it yields CASSEINTEAFF. This sequence joins TRBV18 and TRBJ1-1; D is unclear. From germline, CDR1 is KGHSH and CDR2 LQKENI. The CDR3 sequence is 12 residues long. The V gene lost 9 bases and the J gene lost 2 bases, with 10 bases spanning the gap.

This clonotype was seen ten or more times. The chain joins TRBV20-1 to TRBJ2-7; possible D gene TRBD1, 6 bases. Trimming left V 0 bases short and J 3 bases short, with 12 bases between. The length of the CDR3 is 14 residues. Looked up from germline, CDR1 is DFQATT and CDR2 is SNEGSKA (reference sequence). CDR3 loop: CSARDNRASYEQYF. CDR3 in DNA: TGCAGTGCTAGAGATAACAGGGCGAGCTACGAGCAGTACTTC.

This clonotype was seen at least ten times. The rearrangement links TRBV5-1 to TRBJ2-1, with TRBD1 matching over 10 bases. V shed 3 bases, J shed 6 bases, and the junction held 9 bases outside the gene matches. The germline CDR1 and CDR2 sequences are SGHRS and YFSETQ. This CDR3 region has 16 residues. CDR3 nucleotides: TGCGCCAGCAGCTCCGCCGGGACAGGGGACGTCAATGAGCAGTTCTTC. This codes for CASSSAGTGDVNEQFF. Using reference TRBV5-1 and TRBJ2-1 for the parts outside the CDR3, the full variable domain is KAGVTQTPRYLIKTRGQQVTLSCSPISGHRSVSWYQQTPGQGLQFLFEYFSETQRNKGNFPGRFSGRQFSNSRSEMNVSTLELGDSALYLCASSSAGTGDVNEQFFGPGTRLTVL.

The CDR3 reads CASSYGRYETQYF. The CDR3 bases are TGTGCCAGCAGTTACGGGAGATACGAGACCCAGTACTTC. The genes are TRBV6-2 or TRBV6-3 and TRBJ2-5, with a possible D match to TRBD2 (5 bases). V lost 2 bases and J lost 5, with 9 bases in between. The CDR3 runs 13 residues. In germline, CDR1 is MNHEY, CDR2 SVGEGT.

This clonotype was seen many times. The chain joins TRBV6-5 to TRBJ2-5, with TRBD2 matching over 10 bases. The CDR3 totals 17 residues. The germline V gene has CDR1 MNHEY and CDR2 SVGAGI. Unmatched junction bases numbered 12, after V lost 5 bases and J lost 3 bases. DNA of the CDR3: TGTGCCAGCAGTCGTTGGACCACTACTAGCGGGAAAGAGACCCAGTACTTC. This gives the protein CASSRWTTTSGKETQYF.

In its sample, this clonotype was seen many times. Mismatch with germline at one junction end may stem from a read error. V gene TRBV9 combines with J gene TRBJ2-1, with D possibly matching TRBD2 (7 bases). CDR1 and CDR2 from the germline V gene are SGDLS and YYNGEE. This CDR3 is 15 amino acids long. CDR3 sequence (DNA): TGTGCCAGCAAAGGGGGGACTACGTCCTCCAATGAGCAGTTCTTC. This gives the protein CASKGGTTSSNEQFF.